The 6 T cell receptor beta chains below were found in one sample sequenced in a study of T-cell memory formation after mild COVID-19. One entry per CDR3 protein results from TCRdb running MiXCR on the 5' RACE reads. The table lists approximately 150,000 distinct CDR3 sequences, approximately 13% of them singletons. The sequenced sample consisted of PBMCs or a T cell subset sorted from them (not recorded which). The origin of the receptors is a man younger than 35 who had mild COVID-19 (a few samples of this study predate the infection). Cell type and time point are not known.

The table lists this clonotype with a count of one. The CDR3 reads CASSRDSWAEAFF. The DNA for the CDR3 is TGTGCCAGCAGTAGGGACAGCTGGGCTGAAGCTTTCTTT. The chain employs TRBV6-5 and TRBJ1-1; TRBD1 matches 7 bases. Trimming at V came to 5 bases and at J to 6 bases, leaving 6 bases not matched to a gene. The V gene's germline CDR1 is MNHEY and CDR2 SVGAGI. The CDR3 length is 13 residues.

In its sample, this clonotype was seen many times. The chain uses TRBV7-8 and TRBJ2-3; 8 nucleotides match TRBD1. With 6 bases clipped from V and 4 bases from J, the junction kept 3 bases outside the gene matches. CDR1 and CDR2 (germline): SGHVS, FQNEAQ. The CDR3 is 13 residues long. As DNA, the CDR3 is TGTGCCAGCAGGACAGGGGCCGCAGATACGCAGTATTTT. It specifies CASRTGAADTQYF. The complete variable domain, with remaining parts taken from reference TRBV7-8 and TRBJ2-3, reads GAGVSQSPRYKVAKRGQDVALRCDPISGHVSLFWYQQALGQGPEFLTYFQNEAQLDKSGLPSDRFFAERPEGSVSTLKIQRTQQEDSAVYLCASRTGAADTQYFGPGTRLTVL.

This clonotype was picked up many times. The chain links TRBV4-3 to TRBJ2-3; the D call may be TRBD1 or TRBD2 (6 bases each). This CDR3 region has 14 residues. The germline gives CDR1 LGHNA, CDR2 YSLEER. The germline V and J ends were trimmed by 0 bases and 6 bases, with 10 bases remaining between them. CDR3 nucleotides: TGCGCCAGCAGCCAAGATCGGGGGCCGGATACGCAGTATTTT. Its protein product is CASSQDRGPDTQYF.

The table lists this clonotype with a few counts. The rearrangement links TRBV7-9 to TRBJ1-3, with D possibly TRBD1 on 6 matching bases. Germline CDR1 reads SEHNR; CDR2 reads FQNEAQ (reference sequence). The V and J ends lost 5 bases and 2 bases respectively, with 16 bases between them. The CDR3 is made up of 16 amino acids. CDR3 region: CASSGQQGFTGNTIYF. For the CDR3, the DNA is TGTGCCAGCAGCGGACAGCAGGGGTTCACTGGAAACACCATATATTTT. The full variable domain, its missing parts supplied by reference TRBV7-9 and TRBJ1-3, is DTGVSQNPRHKITKRGQNVTFRCDPISEHNRLYWYRQTLGQGPEFLTYFQNEAQLEKSRLLSDRFSAERPKGSFSTLEIQRTEQGDSAMYLCASSGQQGFTGNTIYFGEGSWLTVV.

There are a few counts of this clonotype. This sequence joins TRBV7-2 and TRBJ2-1; 11 positions agree with TRBD2. This CDR3 spans 15 amino acids. Germline CDR1 and CDR2: SGHTA and FQGNSA. Trimming at V came to 5 bases and at J to 7 bases, leaving 7 bases not matched to a gene. The CDR3 loop is CASSTPTSGTNEQFF. In nucleotides, the CDR3 is TGTGCCAGCAGCACCCCGACTAGCGGGACGAATGAGCAGTTCTTC.

This clonotype has just a few counts. The chain joins TRBV20-1 to TRBJ2-1, with unresolved D. V lost 3 bases and J 0 bases, leaving 9 bases between the germline ends. CDR3 size: 14 residues. CDR1 is DFQATT, CDR2 SNEGSKA, per germline (reference sequence). For the CDR3, the DNA is TGCAGTGCTAGGCGGTCTAGCTCCTACAATGAGCAGTTCTTC. It encodes CSARRSSSYNEQFF.